This TCR beta chain was observed in a study of T cells after yellow fever vaccination (dated by TCRdb to between 2018 and 2020). Concerning the study at large: Libraries from fractions with low cell numbers were prepared with the SMART-Seq v4 Ultra Low Input RNA kit. Blood was drawn at multiple timepoints before and after primary and secondary immunization, with bulk PBMC replicates and cell subsets isolated. To follow T-cell clones before and after both primary and booster YFV17D yellow fever vaccination, bulk TCR alpha and beta repertoires underwent longitudinal sequencing. Two healthy male donors, one aged 18 to 30 and one aged 30 to 40 years, made up the cohort.

General findings and caveats noted by the study authors: A small share of clonotypes was detected in both CD4 and CD8 compartments, with the overlap likely arising from convergent recombination. The secondary T-cell response was weaker than the primary response but faster, peaking on day 5 instead of day 15. After the booster, most of the clones that had expanded following primary vaccination were detected again (almost 98% of CD4 and around nine tenths of CD8), which suggests that memory was broadly maintained. Computational filtering was required because FACS-sorted repertoires could contain abundant contaminating clonotypes from the bulk population. Only a couple of donors were included in the study, so the extent to which the findings can be generalized is limited.

This clonotype has a count of ten or more. Its antigen target is currently unknown. Per-base qualities were not stored, and no clone one base away is much larger. At the junction V is shortened by 8 bases and J by 4 bases; bases outside the gene matches: 5. CDR1 and CDR2, per the germline V gene, are KGHSH and LQKENI. From cysteine to phenylalanine, the CDR3 is 13 amino acids long. Only the CDR3 part of the read is kept: 39 bases, read in frame from the first base. According to the study, the label for this sample's treatment or condition signals: live attenuated yellow fever vaccine strain. A standard Ficoll-Paque protocol was used to isolate PBMCs from peripheral blood. CD4 and CD8 T-cell fractions were isolated with Dynabeads CD4 and CD8 positive selection kits. RNA was extracted with TriZol from bulk PBMCs, CD4 and CD8 fractions, and dextramer-positive and dextramer-negative fractions. Sequencing took place on an Illumina NovaSeq 6000. TCR cDNA was synthesized by 5'RACE template switching, which introduced a universal primer site and unique molecular identifiers. Priming of cDNA synthesis was performed from both the TCR alpha and TCR beta constant segments. Two PCR steps were used to amplify libraries, with sample barcodes and sequencing adapters being added in the second step. Sequencing of libraries was performed on Illumina HiSeq 2500 (2x100 bp) or NovaSeq (2x150 bp). Under the source paper's analysis protocol: Reads were demultiplexed and collapsed into UMI consensus sequences with MIGEC, and V(D)J alignment was performed with MiXCR. Vaccine-responding clonotypes were defined with edgeR using replicate PBMC samples, requiring FDR below 0.01 and a log2 fold change above 5 up to day 15. CD4 or CD8 identity was assigned to each bulk clonotype according to whether the clonotype was present at higher abundance in the sequenced CD4 repertoire or the sequenced CD8 repertoire. Using fastp trimming at Q25 and MiXCR clonotype assembly, TCRdb reanalyzed the public sequencing data and kept in-frame beta chains. Each entry is one CDR3 protein sequence, shown with its most common DNA and genes. The V and J calls shown here were made by TCRdb, not taken from the authors' results. Here the sample has 300,000 to 400,000 distinct CDR3 sequences; under 15% occur a single time. The ten biggest clones cover roughly 3.1% of the sample.

This receptor chain uses TRBV18 and TRBJ1-5, with 7 bases matching TRBD1. Source: CD4+ T cells sorted from PBMCs, taken 15 days after the yellow fever booster vaccination. This TCR was recovered from a man younger than 35 who received the YFV17D yellow fever vaccine. The bases are TGTGCCAGCAGTCCACAGGGGAATCAGCCCCAGCATTTT. Its amino acids are CASSPQGNQPQHF.